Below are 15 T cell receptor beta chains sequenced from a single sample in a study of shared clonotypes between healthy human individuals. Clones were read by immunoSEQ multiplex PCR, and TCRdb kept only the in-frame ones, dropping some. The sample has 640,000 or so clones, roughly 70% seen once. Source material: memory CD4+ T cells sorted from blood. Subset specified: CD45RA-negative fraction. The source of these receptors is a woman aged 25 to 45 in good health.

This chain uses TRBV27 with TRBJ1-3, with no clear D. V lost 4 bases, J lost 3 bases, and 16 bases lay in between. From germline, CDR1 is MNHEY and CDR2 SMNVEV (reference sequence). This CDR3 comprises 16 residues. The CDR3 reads CASSSRHPGGGNTIYF. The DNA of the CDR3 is TGTGCCAGCAGTTCCAGGCACCCGGGAGGTGGAAACACCATATATTTT.

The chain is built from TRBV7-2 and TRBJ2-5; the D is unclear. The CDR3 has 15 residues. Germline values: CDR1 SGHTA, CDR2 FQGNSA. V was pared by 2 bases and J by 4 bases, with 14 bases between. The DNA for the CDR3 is TGTGCCAGCAGCTTACCCGGACGGATGGGAGAGACCCAGTACTTC. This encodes CASSLPGRMGETQYF.

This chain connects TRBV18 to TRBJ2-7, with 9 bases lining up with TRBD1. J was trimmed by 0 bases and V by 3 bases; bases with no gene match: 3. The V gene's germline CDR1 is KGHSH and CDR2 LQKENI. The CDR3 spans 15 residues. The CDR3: CASSPGQGISYEQYF. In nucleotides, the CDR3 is TGTGCCAGCTCACCCGGACAGGGGATCTCCTACGAGCAGTACTTC.

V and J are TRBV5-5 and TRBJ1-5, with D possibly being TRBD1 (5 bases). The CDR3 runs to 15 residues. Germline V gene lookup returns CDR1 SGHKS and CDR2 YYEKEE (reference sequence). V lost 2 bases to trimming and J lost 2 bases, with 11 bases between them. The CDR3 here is CASSFGTWGNQPQHF. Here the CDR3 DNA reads TGTGCCAGCAGCTTCGGGACGTGGGGCAATCAGCCCCAGCATTTT.

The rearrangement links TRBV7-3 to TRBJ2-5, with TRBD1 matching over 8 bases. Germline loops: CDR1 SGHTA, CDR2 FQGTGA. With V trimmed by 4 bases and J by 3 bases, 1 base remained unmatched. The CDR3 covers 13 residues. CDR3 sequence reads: CASSSTGEETQYF. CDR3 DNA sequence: TGTGCCAGCAGCTCGACAGGGGAAGAGACCCAGTACTTC.

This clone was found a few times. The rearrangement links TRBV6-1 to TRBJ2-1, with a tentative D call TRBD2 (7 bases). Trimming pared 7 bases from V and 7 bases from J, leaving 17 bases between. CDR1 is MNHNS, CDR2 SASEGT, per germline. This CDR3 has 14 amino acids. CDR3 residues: CASILMGGGNEQFF. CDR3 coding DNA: TGTGCCAGCATACTAATGGGAGGGGGGAATGAGCAGTTCTTC.

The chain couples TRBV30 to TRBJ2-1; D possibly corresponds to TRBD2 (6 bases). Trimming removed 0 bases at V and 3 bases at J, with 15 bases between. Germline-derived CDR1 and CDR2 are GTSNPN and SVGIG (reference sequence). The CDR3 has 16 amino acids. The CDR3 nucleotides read TGTGCCTGGAGTGTACGGGAGCGACTAATCTACAATGAGCAGTTCTTC. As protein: CAWSVRERLIYNEQFF.

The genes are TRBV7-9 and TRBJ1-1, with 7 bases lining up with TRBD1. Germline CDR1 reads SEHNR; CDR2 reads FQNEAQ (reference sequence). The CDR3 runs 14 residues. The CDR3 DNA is TGTGCTAGTATCCCCTCGGGACAGTCGTGGGGAGCTTTCTTT. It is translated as CASIPSGQSWGAFF.

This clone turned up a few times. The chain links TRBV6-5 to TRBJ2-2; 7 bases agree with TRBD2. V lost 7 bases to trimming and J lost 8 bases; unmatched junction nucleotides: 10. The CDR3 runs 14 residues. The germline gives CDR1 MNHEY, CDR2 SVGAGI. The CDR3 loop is CASTQAGSRGELFF. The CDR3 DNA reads TGTGCCAGCACCCAAGCGGGGTCTAGAGGGGAGCTGTTTTTT.

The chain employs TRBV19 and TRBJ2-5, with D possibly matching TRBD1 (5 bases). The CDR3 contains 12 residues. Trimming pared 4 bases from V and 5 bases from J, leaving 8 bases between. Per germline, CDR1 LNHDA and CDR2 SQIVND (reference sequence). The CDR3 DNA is TGTGCCAGTAGTACCCAGGGCGAGACCCAGTACTTC. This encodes CASSTQGETQYF.

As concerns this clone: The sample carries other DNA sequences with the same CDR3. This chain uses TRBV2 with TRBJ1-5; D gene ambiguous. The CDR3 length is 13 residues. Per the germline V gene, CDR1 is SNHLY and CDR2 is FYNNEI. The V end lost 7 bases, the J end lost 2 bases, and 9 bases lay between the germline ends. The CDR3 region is CASTREGNQPQHF. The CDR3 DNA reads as TGTGCCAGCACTAGGGAGGGCAATCAGCCCCAGCATTTT.

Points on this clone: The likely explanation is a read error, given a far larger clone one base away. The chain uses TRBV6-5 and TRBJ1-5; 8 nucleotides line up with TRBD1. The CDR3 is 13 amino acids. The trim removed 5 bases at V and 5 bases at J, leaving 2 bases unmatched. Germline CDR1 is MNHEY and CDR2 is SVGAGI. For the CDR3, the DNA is TGTGCCAGCAGTCAACAGGGGGATCAGCCCCAGCATTTT. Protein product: CASSQQGDQPQHF.

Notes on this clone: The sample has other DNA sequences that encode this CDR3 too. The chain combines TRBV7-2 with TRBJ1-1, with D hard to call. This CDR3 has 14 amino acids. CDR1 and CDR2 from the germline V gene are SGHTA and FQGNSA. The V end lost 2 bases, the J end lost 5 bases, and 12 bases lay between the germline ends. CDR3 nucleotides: TGTGCCAGCAGCTTACAAGGGCGCGGGACTGAAGCTTTCTTT. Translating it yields CASSLQGRGTEAFF.

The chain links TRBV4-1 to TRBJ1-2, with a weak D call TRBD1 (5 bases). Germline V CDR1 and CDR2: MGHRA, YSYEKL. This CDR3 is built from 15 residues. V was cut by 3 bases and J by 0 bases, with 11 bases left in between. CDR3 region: CASSHPVQANYGYTF. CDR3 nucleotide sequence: TGCGCCAGCAGCCATCCTGTACAGGCTAACTATGGCTACACCTTC.

The CDR3: CSASMSPQYF. Written as DNA, the CDR3 is TGCAGTGCCAGTATGAGCCCACAGTACTTC. The genes are TRBV20-1 and TRBJ2-7; D uncertain. Trimming left V 6 bases short and J 10 bases short, with 13 bases between. Germline V gene sequence: CDR1 DFQATT, CDR2 SNEGSKA (reference sequence). The CDR3 is 10 amino acids.